This TCR beta chain was observed in a study of cytomegalovirus exposure and HLA in healthy donors. Overall study findings and caveats: Immune exposure information available was restricted to CMV serostatus. For most TCR beta V segments, an earlier analysis put the productive rate at about 87% or about 30% of the time. Among the sequence variants, a highly shared cluster was likely an artifact of sequencing.

The CDR3 length is 18 residues. The trim removed 5 bases at V and 5 bases at J, leaving 21 bases unmatched. Germline lookup yields CDR1 KGHSH and CDR2 LQKENI. The PCR used 60 Vbeta and 13 Jbeta primers. Clones were read by immunoSEQ multiplex PCR, and TCRdb kept only the in-frame ones, dropping some. The sample includes under 150,000 clones, about 75% seen only once; the top ten take less than 2%. Each donor was nominally healthy when sampled (though unrecorded immune exposures were likely). To note about this clone: The antigen is undetermined.

The receptor comes from a woman in her twenties or thirties in good health and CMV-seronegative. The specimen sequenced was PBMCs. The chain combines TRBV18 with TRBJ2-7, with TRBD1 identical over 7 bases. CDR3 DNA sequence: TGTGCCAGCTCAGAGAGTTACCCCGGGACAGTAAAACCCCACGAGCAGTACTTC. This gives the protein CASSESYPGTVKPHEQYF.